The 5 T cell receptor beta chains below come from one sample, sequenced in a study of blood T cell repertoires in COVID-19. TCRdb keeps only in-frame clones here, not all; method: immunoSEQ multiplex PCR. This table holds about 300,000 clones, around 87% found once. The specimen sequenced was PBMCs or T cells enriched from blood (not recorded which). These receptors originate from a woman under 30 with acute COVID-19.

This chain connects TRBV18 to TRBJ1-3, with D unresolved. CDR1 is KGHSH, CDR2 LQKENI, per germline. CDR3 size: 14 residues. V was shortened by 2 bases and J by 0 bases, with 5 bases between the two germline ends. In nucleotides, the CDR3 is TGTGCCAGCTCACCAAACAGCTCTGGAAACACCATATATTTT. Amino acid sequence: CASSPNSSGNTIYF.

The chain couples TRBV5-1 to TRBJ1-1, with D uncertain. Germline values: CDR1 SGHRS, CDR2 YFSETQ. The CDR3 covers 13 residues. Trimming removed 2 bases from V and 8 bases from J, with 13 bases in between. The CDR3 here is CASSFMPPGEAFF. The CDR3 bases are TGCGCCAGCAGCTTTATGCCCCCCGGGGAAGCTTTCTTT.

This chain connects TRBV19 to TRBJ2-2; 7 bases map to TRBD1. V lost 5 bases and J lost 5; bases outside the gene matches: 8. The CDR3 sequence is 15 residues long. In germline, CDR1 is LNHDA, CDR2 SQIVND (reference sequence). Written as DNA, the CDR3 is TGTGCCAGTAGTTTTACAGGGGTGGAAACCGGGGAGCTGTTTTTT. Amino acid sequence: CASSFTGVETGELFF.

This clone has only one observation. The gene calls are TRBV6-5 and TRBJ1-4; 9 bases line up with TRBD1. CDR1 MNHEY and CDR2 SVGAGI come from the germline V gene. V lost 10 bases and J lost 7; bases outside the gene matches: 7. This CDR3 region has 13 residues. The DNA for the CDR3 is TGTGCCACTGGGGGGACAGGGACTGAAAAACTGTTTTTT. Residues: CATGGTGTEKLFF.

This chain uses TRBV19 with TRBJ2-1, with TRBD2 matching 9 bases. Looked up from germline, CDR1 is LNHDA and CDR2 is SQIVND (reference sequence). The trim removed 4 bases at V and 7 bases at J, leaving 11 bases unmatched. This CDR3 spans 16 amino acids. CDR3 loop: CASSRFSGSPLNEQFF. As DNA, the CDR3 is TGTGCCAGTAGTAGATTTAGCGGGAGCCCCTTGAATGAGCAGTTCTTC.